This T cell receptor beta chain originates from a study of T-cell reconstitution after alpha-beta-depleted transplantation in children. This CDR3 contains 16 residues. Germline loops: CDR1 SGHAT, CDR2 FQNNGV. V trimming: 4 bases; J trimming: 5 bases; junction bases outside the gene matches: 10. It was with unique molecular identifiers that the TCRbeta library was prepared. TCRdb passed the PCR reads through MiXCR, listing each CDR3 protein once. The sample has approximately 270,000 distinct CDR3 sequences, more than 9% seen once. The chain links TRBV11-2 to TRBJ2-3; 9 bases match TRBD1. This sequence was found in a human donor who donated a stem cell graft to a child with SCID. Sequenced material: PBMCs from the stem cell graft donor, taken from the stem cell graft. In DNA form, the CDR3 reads TGTGCCAGCAGCTCACCGGGACAGGGTGCAAGAGATACGCAGTATTTT. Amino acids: CASSSPGQGARDTQYF.